This T cell receptor (beta chain) is from a study of cytomegalovirus exposure and HLA in healthy donors. With respect to this clone: No antigen is known for it.

The CDR3 is 13 residues long. Germline V gene lookup returns CDR1 MDHEN and CDR2 SYDVKM. V was trimmed by 2 bases and J by 4 bases, leaving 8 bases between them. The PCR used 60 Vbeta and 13 Jbeta primers. TCRdb keeps only in-frame clones here, not all; method: immunoSEQ multiplex PCR. The sample holds about 140,000 clones; 75% to 85% are singletons and the top ten take roughly 4.8%. Study observations and caveats: In vitro, three CMV-associated chains proved specific for CMV antigens. Exclusion as indistinguishable affected some V segments, including TRBV6-2 and TRBV6-3. It was reported that TCR beta sequences correctly inferred the HLA-A and HLA-B alleles for most subjects.

This chain links TRBV28 with TRBJ1-1; tentatively, D is TRBD1 (5 bases). Material: PBMCs. The sequence came from a man aged 35 to 55 in good health and CMV-seronegative. CDR3 DNA sequence: TGTGCCAGCAGTTTAGGCAGGGTCACTGAAGCTTTCTTT. It is translated as CASSLGRVTEAFF.